This T cell receptor (beta chain) was captured by sequencing in a study of blood T cell repertoires in COVID-19. Study in general: Whether acute or convalescent, the COVID-19 samples came from the United States, Italy and Spain. Sources were T cells, B-cell-depleted T cells, or PBMCs; the material itself was cDNA or gDNA.

Original analysis: Nucleated cell counts were estimated from reference gene primer amplification. TCRdb's copy holds only in-frame clones and misses some; the assay was immunoSEQ multiplex PCR. The V and J calls and clone size are taken from that table; D and trimming were inferred from the DNA. This sample carries approximately 74,000 clones, 86% of them seen once, and the ten largest clones take around 1.9%. J lost 4 bases, V lost 6 bases, and 3 bases had no gene match. The CDR3 covers 12 residues. Germline V CDR1 and CDR2: MDHEN, SYDVKM. The sample taken for sequencing was peripheral blood. The V gene is TRBV28, the J gene TRBJ2-7; 7 bases are a match to TRBD1. The clonotype was recovered from a woman aged 55-70 years with acute or convalescent COVID-19. As DNA, the CDR3 is TGTGCCAGCAGCCGGGACAGATACGAGCAGTACTTC. It specifies CASSRDRYEQYF.